The sequence of this T cell receptor (beta chain) was determined in a study of shared T cell receptors in the human thymus. Assay used: immunoSEQ multiplex PCR; TCRdb lists only in-frame clones, some missing. The table lists about 660,000 clones, roughly 86% of them singletons. V trimming: 0 bases; J trimming: 2 bases; junction bases outside the gene matches: 6. Germline V lookup: CDR1 LGHNA, CDR2 YSLEER. The CDR3 sequence is 16 residues long. These data were also filed under a second study, of human thymus T cells. From that report: The people who donated were healthy Finnish babies having corrective surgery for congenital heart defects. Surgeons resected thymus tissue during corrective heart surgery.

The TCR sequence derives from a boy in the first two years of life with a congenital heart defect. The V gene is TRBV4-3, the J gene TRBJ2-7, with 8 nucleotides matching TRBD2. Sequenced sample: thymocytes. The CDR3 sequence: CASSQEGREAPYEQYF. The CDR3 DNA reads TGCGCCAGCAGCCAAGAAGGGCGGGAGGCACCCTACGAGCAGTACTTC.